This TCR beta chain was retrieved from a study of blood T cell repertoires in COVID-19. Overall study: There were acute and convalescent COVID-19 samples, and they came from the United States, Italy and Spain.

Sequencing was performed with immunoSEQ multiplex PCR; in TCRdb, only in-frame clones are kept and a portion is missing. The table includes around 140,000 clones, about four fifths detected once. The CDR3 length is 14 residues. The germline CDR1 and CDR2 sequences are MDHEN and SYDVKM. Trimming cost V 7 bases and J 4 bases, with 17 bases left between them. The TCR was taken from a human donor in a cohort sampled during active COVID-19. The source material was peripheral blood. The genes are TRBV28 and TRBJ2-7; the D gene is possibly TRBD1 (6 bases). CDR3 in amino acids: CASTLGGQPYEQYF. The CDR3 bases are TGTGCCAGCACCCTTGGTGGACAGCCTTACGAGCAGTACTTC.